This T cell receptor beta chain was obtained from a study of blood T cell repertoires in COVID-19. Sequencing used immunoSEQ multiplex PCR; TCRdb keeps in-frame clones, though not all of them. The data contain fewer than 250,000 clones, around 90% of them seen just once; the ten biggest clones take up 2% to 3%. The CDR3 consists of 15 residues. Trimming took 3 bases from V and 2 from J; bases not matched to a gene: 6. Germline V CDR1 and CDR2: MNHEY, SMNVEV (reference sequence). This study enrolled people aged roughly 18 to 100 from roughly 24 US geographic areas. This receptor was taken from a woman aged 30 to 39 with acute COVID-19. Sequencing input: PBMCs or T cells enriched from blood (not recorded which). This chain joins TRBV27 and TRBJ1-1; 7 bases match TRBD1. In nucleotides, the CDR3 is TGTGCCAGCAGTTTGCGACAGGGTACAAACACTGAAGCTTTCTTT. This translates into CASSLRQGTNTEAFF.